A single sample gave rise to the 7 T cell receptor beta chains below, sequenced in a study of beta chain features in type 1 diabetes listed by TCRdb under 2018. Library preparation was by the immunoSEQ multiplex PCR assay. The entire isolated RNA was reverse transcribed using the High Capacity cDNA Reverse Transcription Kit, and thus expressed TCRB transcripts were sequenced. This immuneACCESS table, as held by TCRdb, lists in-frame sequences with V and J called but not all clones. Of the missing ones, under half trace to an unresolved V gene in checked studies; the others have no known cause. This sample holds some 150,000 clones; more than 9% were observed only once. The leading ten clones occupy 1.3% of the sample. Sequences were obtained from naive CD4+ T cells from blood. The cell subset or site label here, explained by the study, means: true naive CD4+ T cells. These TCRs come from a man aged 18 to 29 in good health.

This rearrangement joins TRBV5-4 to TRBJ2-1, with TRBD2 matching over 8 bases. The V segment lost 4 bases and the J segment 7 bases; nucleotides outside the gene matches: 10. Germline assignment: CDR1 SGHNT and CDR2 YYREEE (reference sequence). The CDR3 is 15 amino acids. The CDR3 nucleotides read TGTGCCAGCAGCCCACGGGGGGGCCTTATTAATGAGCAGTTCTTC. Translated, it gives CASSPRGGLINEQFF. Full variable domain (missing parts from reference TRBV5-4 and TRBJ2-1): ETGVTQSPTHLIKTRGQQVTLRCSSQSGHNTVSWYQQALGQGPQFIFQYYREEENGRGNFPPRFSGLQFPNYSSELNVNALELDDSALYLCASSPRGGLINEQFFGPGTRLTVL.

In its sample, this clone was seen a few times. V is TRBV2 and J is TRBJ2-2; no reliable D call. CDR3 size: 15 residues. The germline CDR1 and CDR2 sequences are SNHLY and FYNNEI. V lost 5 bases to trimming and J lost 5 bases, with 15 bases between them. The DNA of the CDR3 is TGTGCCAGCAGTTTCTATCACCTAACTACCGGGGAGCTGTTTTTT. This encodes CASSFYHLTTGELFF.

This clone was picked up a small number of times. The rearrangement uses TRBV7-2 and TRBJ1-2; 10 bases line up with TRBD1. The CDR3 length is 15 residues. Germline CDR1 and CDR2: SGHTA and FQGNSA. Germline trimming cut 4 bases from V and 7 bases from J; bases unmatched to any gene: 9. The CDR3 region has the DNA TGTGCCAGCAGCTCGCGGACAGGGGGAAGCGCTGGCTACACCTTC. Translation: CASSSRTGGSAGYTF.

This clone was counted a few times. CDR3 coding DNA: TGTGCCAGCAGCTTAAATCCTAGCGGGGGAGCGTACCAAGAGACCCAGTACTTC. Translated: CASSLNPSGGAYQETQYF. The chain couples TRBV7-3 to TRBJ2-5; 10 bases line up with TRBD2. Germline V gives CDR1 SGHTA, CDR2 FQGTGA. The CDR3 extends over 18 amino acids. The ends lost 1 base at V and 0 bases at J; junction bases unmatched: 8.

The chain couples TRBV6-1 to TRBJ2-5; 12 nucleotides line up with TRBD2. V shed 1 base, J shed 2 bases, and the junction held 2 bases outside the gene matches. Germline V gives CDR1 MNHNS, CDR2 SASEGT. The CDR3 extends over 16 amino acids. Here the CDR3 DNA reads TGTGCCAGCAGTGAAGGGCTAGCGGGGGGGCAAGAGACCCAGTACTTC. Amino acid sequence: CASSEGLAGGQETQYF.

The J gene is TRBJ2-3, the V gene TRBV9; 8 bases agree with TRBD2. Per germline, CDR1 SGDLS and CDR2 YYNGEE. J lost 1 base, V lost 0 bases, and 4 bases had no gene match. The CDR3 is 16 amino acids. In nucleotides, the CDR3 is TGTGCCAGCAGCGTAGAACGGGGGGGCGGCACAGATACGCAGTATTTT. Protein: CASSVERGGGTDTQYF.

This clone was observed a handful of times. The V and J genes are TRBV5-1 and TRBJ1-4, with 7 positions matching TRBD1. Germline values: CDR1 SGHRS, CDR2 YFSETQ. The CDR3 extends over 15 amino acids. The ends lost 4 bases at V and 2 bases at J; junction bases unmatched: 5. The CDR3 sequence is CASSLLGQTNEKLFF. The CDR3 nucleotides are TGCGCCAGCAGCCTATTGGGACAGACTAATGAAAAACTGTTTTTT.